These 9 T cell receptor beta chains were sequenced from one sample in a study of radiotherapy plus CTLA-4 blockade in lung cancer (dated by TCRdb to 2017 to 2018). The method behind the library was the immunoSEQ multiplex PCR assay. TCRdb carries this immuneACCESS record with in-frame sequences only. Its versions omit some clonotypes, under half of them owing to an unresolved V gene in the studies checked, with the rest unexplained. The table for this sample lists over 100,000 clones; 85% to 90% of them were counted only once. 6.9% of the sample is in the top ten clones. The sample was peripheral blood, taken from a patient treated with radiotherapy plus ipilimumab. The receptors come from a human donor with non-small cell lung cancer that progressed on radiotherapy plus ipilimumab.

This rearrangement joins TRBV7-2 to TRBJ2-7; TRBD2 matches 9 bases. The CDR3 consists of 16 residues. CDR1 and CDR2 from the germline V gene are SGHTA and FQGNSA. V lost 1 base and J lost 0; bases outside the gene matches: 4. Here the CDR3 reads CASSLGLAVNSYEQYF. The CDR3 DNA reads as TGTGCCAGCAGCTTAGGACTAGCGGTTAACTCCTACGAGCAGTACTTC.

This CDR3 reads CASSQGGSFNEKLFF. DNA for the CDR3: TGTGCCAGTTCCCAGGGTGGATCCTTTAATGAAAAACTGTTTTTT. This chain links TRBV9 with TRBJ1-4; maybe TRBD1 (5 bases). This CDR3 has 15 residues. CDR1 and CDR2 from the germline V gene are SGDLS and YYNGEE. V was pared by 8 bases and J by 4 bases, with 18 bases between.

The chain links TRBV7-9 to TRBJ2-2; 7 nucleotides match TRBD2. This CDR3 contains 15 residues. Germline values: CDR1 SEHNR, CDR2 FQNEAQ (reference sequence). The ends lost 5 bases at V and 6 bases at J; junction bases unmatched: 9. The DNA of the CDR3 is TGTGCCAGCAGCCTACCGGGACTACCCCCCGGGGAGCTGTTTTTT. This sequence encodes CASSLPGLPPGELFF.

The J gene is TRBJ1-5, the V gene TRBV11-3, with TRBD1 matching over 8 bases. This CDR3 has 17 amino acids. V shed 7 bases, J shed 7 bases, and the junction held 18 bases outside the gene matches. The germline gives CDR1 SGHNT, CDR2 YENEEA. The CDR3 DNA sequence: TGTGCCAGCACCACTCTTACAGGACAGGGCTTTTCCCAGCCCCAGCATTTT. Its translation: CASTTLTGQGFSQPQHF.

The rearrangement joins TRBV5-4 to TRBJ2-1; TRBD1 aligns across 7 bases. Germline V gives CDR1 SGHNT, CDR2 YYREEE (reference sequence). Losses at the gene ends were 3 bases for V and 8 bases for J; bases not matched to a gene: 5. This CDR3 is 13 amino acids long. Here the CDR3 reads CASSYTGVDEQFF. For the CDR3, the DNA is TGTGCCAGCAGCTACACAGGGGTGGATGAGCAGTTCTTC.

The chain joins TRBV10-2 to TRBJ2-6; D is tentatively TRBD1 or TRBD2 (5 bases each). Germline V gene data show CDR1 as WSHSY and CDR2 as SAAADI. This CDR3 contains 18 residues. Trimming took off 4 bases at V and 0 bases at J, with 16 bases between the two ends. The CDR3 nucleotides read TGCGCCAGCAGTGGCAGCCAGGGAGAGGGCTCTGGGGCCAACGTCCTGACTTTC. Protein product: CASSGSQGEGSGANVLTF.

Only one count was recorded for this clone. The chain uses TRBV6-5 and TRBJ1-1, with 7 bases identical to TRBD1. Germline CDR1 is MNHEY and CDR2 is SVGAGI. The CDR3 totals 12 residues. The junction had 3 bases not matched to a gene; V was cut back by 5 bases and J by 6 bases. CDR3: CASSNRGAEAFF. DNA for the CDR3: TGTGCCAGCAGTAACAGGGGAGCTGAAGCTTTCTTT.

The chain is built from TRBV5-1 and TRBJ1-1; tentative D call: TRBD1 (5 bases). This CDR3 is 14 amino acids long. Germline V gives CDR1 SGHRS, CDR2 YFSETQ. V gave up 4 bases and J gave up 4 bases, with 14 bases separating them. The CDR3 loop reads CASSLVGEGTEAFF. In nucleotides, the CDR3 is TGCGCCAGCAGCCTGGTGGGGGAGGGCACTGAAGCTTTCTTT.

This sequence joins TRBV6-1 and TRBJ1-5; no definite D call. The ends were cut back, 6 bases at V and 5 bases at J, with 14 bases in the middle. CDR1 MNHNS and CDR2 SASEGT come from the germline V gene. This CDR3 contains 14 residues. In nucleotides, the CDR3 is TGTGCCAGCAGCCGCGGGGAGGGTGATCAGCCCCAGCATTTT. The encoded protein is CASSRGEGDQPQHF.